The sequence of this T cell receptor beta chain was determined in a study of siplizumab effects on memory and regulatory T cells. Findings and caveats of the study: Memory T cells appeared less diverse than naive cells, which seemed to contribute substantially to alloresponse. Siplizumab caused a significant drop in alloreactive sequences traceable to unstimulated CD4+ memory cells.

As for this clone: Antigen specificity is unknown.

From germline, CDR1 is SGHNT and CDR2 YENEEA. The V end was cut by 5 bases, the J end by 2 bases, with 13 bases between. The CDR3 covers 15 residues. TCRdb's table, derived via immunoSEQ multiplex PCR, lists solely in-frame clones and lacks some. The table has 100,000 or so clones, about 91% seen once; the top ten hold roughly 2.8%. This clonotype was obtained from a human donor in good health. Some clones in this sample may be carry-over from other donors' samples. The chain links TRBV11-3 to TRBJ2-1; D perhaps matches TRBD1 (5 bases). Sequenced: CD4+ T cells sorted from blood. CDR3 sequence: CASSVTGPAYNEQFF. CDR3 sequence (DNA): TGTGCCAGCAGCGTTACAGGTCCAGCCTACAATGAGCAGTTCTTC.